This T cell receptor beta chain is from a study of human T cells and chemical hapten exposure (dated by TCRdb to about 2021). General notes on the study: For sensitization, 2% DPC in acetone was applied to a 2 cm by 2 cm area of upper inner arm skin. Blood was sampled from patients pre-sensitization (week 0) and at 2, 6 and about 24 weeks after DPC sensitization. Libraries were pooled for sequencing, and per-sample TCR yields varied mainly because of small differences in library volumes within the pool. Patch testing on the upper back used Finn chambers containing 0.01% DPC, with scoring done after 6 days according to International Contact Dermatitis Research Group standards. Blood for TCR sequencing was provided by twenty-nine alopecia patients at one to four time points (pre-sensitization, 2, 6 and 24 weeks). The study tracked peripheral blood TCR repertoire changes in vivo during primary and secondary sensitization to the hapten diphenylcyclopropenone (DPC) in alopecia patients. Alopecia areata with under or over 50% scalp involvement, alopecia totalis and alopecia universalis were represented in the patient cohort, which was mostly female. Throughout the study period of roughly five months, patients also received therapeutic DPC doses to the scalp every week.

The paper as a whole reports these results and caveats: Because all patients had alopecia, a presumed autoimmune disease, the immune response of the patients might differ from that of healthy individuals. The number of PT1 expanded TCRs positively correlated with patch test score, significant at thresholds 8, 16 and 32 but not 4. Repeated subsampling changed both the strength of the expansion versus patch-test correlation and the threshold at which that correlation became significant. DPC sensitization did not change how many TCRs were above 1 in 1000 frequency, and no evidence was found of alterations in global repertoire structure. Compared with pre-sensitization or healthy control sets, expanded TCRs formed significantly more large CDR3 similarity clusters, which is consistent with antigen-driven responses.

The receptor library was made with RACE. The sequencer was a NextSeq 500. During library preparation, unique molecular identifiers were attached to individual cDNA molecules so that TCRs could be counted quantitatively and reproducibly. Both TCR alpha and TCR beta chains were sequenced from each blood RNA sample. Per the authors' processing: A median of approximately 100,000 TCRs per sample was observed, with a range of 23,224 to 690,600. The Decombinator software suite was used to annotate V, J and CDR3 in the TCR reads. To make PS versus PT1 abundance plots, every sample was subsampled to the same number of TCRs (28,000). Expanded TCRs were defined as absent before sensitization and observed at least eight times at the 2-week time point. The public reads were reanalyzed by TCRdb: fastp trimming at Q25, MiXCR alignment, in-frame beta chains only. All rows with the same CDR3 protein become a single entry with the most common DNA and genes. TCRdb, not the authors, supplied the V and J calls. The sample records some 71,000 distinct CDR3 sequences, 10% of which are singletons. The ten biggest clones cover 6.8% of the sample.

About this clonotype itself: The antigen this receptor binds is unknown. Per-nucleotide qualities are absent, and no much larger clonotype sits a single base away.

The sample's time point, from its label and the paper: patch test 2, 6 weeks after DPC sensitization. The treatment or condition label for this specimen denotes: therapeutic diphenylcyclopropenone sensitization with weekly scalp DPC. At each patch-test visit, blood was drawn before the patch test was applied. Eligible patients were aged 18 to 70, diagnosed with alopecia, deemed suitable for DPC therapy, and excluded if pregnant. Total RNA was extracted from unfractionated whole blood that had been collected in Tempus Blood RNA tubes. This TCR was recovered from a woman aged 45 to 65 with alopecia areata. Some clones in this sample may be carry-over from other donors' samples. The starting material was whole blood, obtained in connection with sensitization to the hapten diphenylcyclopropenone (DPC).

The nucleotides read TGTGCCAGCAGCTTGAATCTAAGGAATGAGCAGTTCTTC. It encodes CASSLNLRNEQFF. The sequence links TRBV11-3 to TRBJ2-1; the D gene cannot be resolved reliably. The germline V gene encodes CDR1 SGHNT and CDR2 YENEEA. The CDR3 starts with the cysteine, ends with the phenylalanine, and has 13 residues. The DNA shown is the 39-base CDR3, in frame from base 1. The junction carries 10 bases between V and J, which are trimmed by 3 bases and 7 bases respectively.